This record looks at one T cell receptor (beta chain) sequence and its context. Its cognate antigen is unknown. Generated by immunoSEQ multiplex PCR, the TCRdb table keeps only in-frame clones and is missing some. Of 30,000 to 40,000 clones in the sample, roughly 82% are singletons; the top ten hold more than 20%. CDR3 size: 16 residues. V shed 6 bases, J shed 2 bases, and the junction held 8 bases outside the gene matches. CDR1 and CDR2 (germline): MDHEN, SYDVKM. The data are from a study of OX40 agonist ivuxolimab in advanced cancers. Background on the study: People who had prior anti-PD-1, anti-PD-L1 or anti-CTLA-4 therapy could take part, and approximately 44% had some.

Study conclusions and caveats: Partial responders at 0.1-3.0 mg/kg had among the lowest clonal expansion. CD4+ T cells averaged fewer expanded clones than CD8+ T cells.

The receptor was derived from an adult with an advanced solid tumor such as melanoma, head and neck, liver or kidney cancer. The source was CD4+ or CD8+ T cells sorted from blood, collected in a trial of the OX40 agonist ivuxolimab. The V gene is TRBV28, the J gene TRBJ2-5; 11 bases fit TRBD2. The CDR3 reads CASSPGLAEPQETQYF. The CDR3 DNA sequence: TGTGCCAGCAGCCCGGGACTAGCGGAACCACAAGAGACCCAGTACTTC.